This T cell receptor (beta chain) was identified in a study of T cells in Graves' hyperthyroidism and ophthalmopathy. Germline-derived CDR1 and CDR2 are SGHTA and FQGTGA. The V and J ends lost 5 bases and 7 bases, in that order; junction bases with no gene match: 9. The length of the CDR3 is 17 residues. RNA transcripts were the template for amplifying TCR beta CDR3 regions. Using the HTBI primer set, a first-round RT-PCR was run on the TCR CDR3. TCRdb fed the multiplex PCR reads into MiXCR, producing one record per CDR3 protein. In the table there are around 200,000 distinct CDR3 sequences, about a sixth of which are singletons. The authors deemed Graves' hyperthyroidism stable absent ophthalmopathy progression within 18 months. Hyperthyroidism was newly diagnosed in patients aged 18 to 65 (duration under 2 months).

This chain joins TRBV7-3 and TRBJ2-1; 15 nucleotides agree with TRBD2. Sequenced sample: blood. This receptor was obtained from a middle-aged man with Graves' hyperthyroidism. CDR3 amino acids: CASSPGLAGGPGNEQFF. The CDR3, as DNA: TGTGCCAGCAGCCCCGGACTAGCGGGAGGGCCGGGGAATGAGCAGTTCTTC.